What follows is one T cell receptor (beta chain) and its context. Its antigen is still unknown. The DNA is left out, because the CDR3 cannot be placed on it with certainty; the CDR3 is given as TCRdb lists it. These data belong to a study of CD8+CD57+ T cells in acquired aplastic anemia. About the study: Sorted CD4+ and CD8+ cells gave an average of 3.2 ug of DNA. Study observations and caveats: Between patients and controls, approximately 29 CD8+ CDR3 sequences were found in common. CD8+ Simpson's diversity showed no significant patient-control difference.

CDR1 and CDR2 (germline): SGHTA, FQGNSA. Counting both end residues, the CDR3 totals 14 amino acids. Genomic DNA provided the template from which TCR beta VDJ and CDR3 profiles were obtained. TCRdb reprocessed the reads via MiXCR and lists one record per CDR3 protein. Of just over 400,000 distinct CDR3 sequences in the sample, 55% to 70% were seen once. V usage is TRBV7-2 and J usage is TRBJ2-7; no DNA check was done on the table's D call, TRBD2. Material for sequencing was sorted CD4+, CD8+, or CD8+CD57+ T cells (not recorded which) from PBMCs. This TCR derives from a human donor in good health, serving as a control. CDR3 in amino acids: CASSVGEGSEQYFF.